Below are 5 T cell receptor beta chains sequenced from a single sample in a study of OX40 agonist ivuxolimab in advanced cancers. Method: immunoSEQ multiplex PCR; TCRdb's copy keeps in-frame clones and lacks some. Among over 85,000 clones listed, about 91% were seen once. This specimen was CD4+ or CD8+ T cells sorted from blood, taken in a trial of the OX40 agonist ivuxolimab. Receptor source: an adult with an advanced solid tumor such as melanoma, head and neck, liver or kidney cancer.

The chain recombines TRBV7-2 with TRBJ1-5; D is perhaps TRBD1 (5 bases). Germline CDR1 reads SGHTA; CDR2 reads FQGNSA. The V gene lost 4 bases and the J gene lost 4 bases, with 14 bases spanning the gap. The CDR3 runs 15 residues. The CDR3 sequence: CASSSVGTDNQPQHF. The CDR3 DNA follows: TGTGCCAGCAGCTCCGTCGGGACCGATAATCAGCCCCAGCATTTT.

The V and J genes are TRBV4-1 and TRBJ2-7; 11 positions agree with TRBD2. The CDR3 is made up of 16 amino acids. Unmatched junction bases numbered 9, after V lost 4 bases and J lost 4 bases. The germline V gene has CDR1 MGHRA and CDR2 YSYEKL. CDR3 protein: CASSRRLAGGGYEQYF. The CDR3 coding sequence is TGCGCCAGCAGCCGCAGGCTAGCGGGAGGAGGGTACGAGCAGTACTTC.

The chain carries TRBV15 and TRBJ2-5, with 7 nucleotides matching TRBD1. CDR3 length: 14 amino acids. From germline, CDR1 is LNHNV and CDR2 YYDKDF (reference sequence). The V gene end was trimmed by 0 bases and the J gene end by 6 bases; junction bases not matched to a gene: 4. The CDR3 spells CATSRDPGGQTQYF. CDR3 coding DNA: TGTGCCACCAGCAGAGACCCAGGGGGACAGACCCAGTACTTC.

The rearrangement joins TRBV9 to TRBJ2-6; D is unresolved. Germline lookup yields CDR1 SGDLS and CDR2 YYNGEE. The CDR3 sequence is 15 residues long. V gave up 1 base and J gave up 2 bases, with 7 bases separating them. In nucleotides, the CDR3 is TGTGCCAGCAGCGTACTGGCGACTGGGGCCAACGTCCTGACTTTC. It is translated as CASSVLATGANVLTF.

The chain uses TRBV5-1 and TRBJ2-3; TRBD2 matches at 14 bases. Per the germline V gene, CDR1 is SGHRS and CDR2 is YFSETQ. Trimming cost V 4 bases and J 4 bases; bases outside gene matches: 5. This CDR3 has 16 amino acids. CDR3 region: CASSPGLAGGPDTQYF. The CDR3 coding sequence is TGCGCCAGCAGCCCTGGACTAGCGGGGGGTCCAGATACGCAGTATTTT.